One and the same sample provided the 22 T cell receptor beta chains below, sequenced in a study of blood T cell repertoires in COVID-19. Libraries were prepared by immunoSEQ multiplex PCR; TCRdb keeps only in-frame clonotypes and omits some of them. The sample includes about 170,000 clones, 70% to 90% of them seen just once. Material for sequencing was peripheral blood. Receptors were obtained from a man aged 50 to 59 who had recovered from COVID-19.

V is TRBV15 and J is TRBJ2-1; D uncertain. V dropped 3 bases and J dropped 4 bases, with 7 bases sitting between them. Per germline, CDR1 LNHNV and CDR2 YYDKDF (reference sequence). The CDR3 totals 13 residues. Here the CDR3 DNA reads TGTGCCACCAGCAGGGCTAGTTACAATGAGCAGTTCTTC. Its translation is CATSRASYNEQFF.

The chain uses TRBV6-5 and TRBJ2-1; D is possibly TRBD2 (6 bases). The CDR3 sequence is 14 residues long. The V gene lost 7 bases and the J gene lost 5 bases, with 15 bases spanning the gap. Per the germline V gene, CDR1 is MNHEY and CDR2 is SVGAGI. The CDR3 region is CASKTSLAHNEQFF. The DNA of the CDR3 is TGTGCCAGCAAAACTAGCTTGGCCCACAATGAGCAGTTCTTC.

J is TRBJ2-1 and V is TRBV29-1, with TRBD2 matching over 9 bases. This CDR3 spans 14 amino acids. Germline trimming cut 4 bases from V and 6 bases from J; bases unmatched to any gene: 7. CDR1 and CDR2 (germline): SQVTM, ANQGSEA. CDR3 nucleotide sequence: TGCAGCGTTGTACAGATAGCGGGAGTCAATGAGCAGTTCTTC. Its protein product is CSVVQIAGVNEQFF.

The chain couples TRBV6-5 to TRBJ2-7; D not resolved. The germline V and J ends were trimmed by 0 bases and 0 bases, with 12 bases remaining between them. Germline V gene lookup returns CDR1 MNHEY and CDR2 SVGAGI. CDR3 length: 16 amino acids. DNA for the CDR3: TGTGCCAGCAGTTACTCGGGCAGCCGTAGCTCCTACGAGCAGTACTTC. It is translated as CASSYSGSRSSYEQYF.

The CDR3 DNA sequence: TGTGCTAGTGGTTGGACTAGCGTTCGTCACGAGCAGTACTTC. Translated: CASGWTSVRHEQYF. V gene TRBV12-5 combines with J gene TRBJ2-7; TRBD2 agrees at 9 bases. This CDR3 is 14 amino acids long. Losses at the gene ends were 4 bases for V and 5 bases for J; bases not matched to a gene: 6. Germline V lookup: CDR1 LGHNT, CDR2 FRNRAP.

To note about this clone: Other DNA sequences in this specimen translate into the identical CDR3. The chain employs TRBV5-1 and TRBJ1-1, with a weak D call TRBD1 (5 bases). V was clipped by 0 bases and J by 4 bases, with 10 bases between them. In germline, CDR1 is SGHRS, CDR2 YFSETQ. This CDR3 has 14 residues. In DNA form, the CDR3 reads TGCGCCAGCAGCTTGGCCGGCGGGGGCACTGAAGCTTTCTTT. It is translated as CASSLAGGGTEAFF.

The chain combines TRBV5-1 with TRBJ2-1; 8 positions agree with TRBD1. This CDR3 comprises 14 residues. Trimming cost V 6 bases and J 6 bases; bases outside gene matches: 8. Germline CDR1 reads SGHRS; CDR2 reads YFSETQ. CDR3 residues: CASKSQGAGNEQFF. In DNA, the CDR3 is TGCGCCAGCAAGAGCCAGGGGGCAGGCAATGAGCAGTTCTTC.

This clone was detected a few times. The chain recombines TRBV7-2 with TRBJ2-2; possibly TRBD1 for D (6 bases). CDR1 is SGHTA, CDR2 FQGNSA, per germline. The ends were cut back, 0 bases at V and 9 bases at J, with 14 bases in the middle. This CDR3 spans 15 amino acids. The CDR3 is CASSLAVTGPRELFF. The CDR3 DNA reads as TGTGCCAGCAGCTTAGCTGTGACAGGCCCCAGGGAGCTGTTTTTT.

The J gene is TRBJ1-2, the V gene TRBV29-1; D is ambiguous. The CDR3 is 12 amino acids. Germline-derived CDR1 and CDR2 are SQVTM and ANQGSEA. Trimming pared 5 bases from V and 4 bases from J, leaving 11 bases between. CDR3 loop: CSVRTVIYGYTF. CDR3 nucleotide sequence: TGCAGCGTTCGTACAGTAATCTATGGCTACACCTTC.

The genes are TRBV3-1 (or the pseudogene TRBV3-2) and TRBJ2-1; 11 nucleotides align to TRBD2. CDR3 length equals 15 residues. V lost 4 bases, J lost 7 bases, and 6 bases stayed unmatched. The germline CDR1 and CDR2 sequences are LGHDT and YNNKEL (reference sequence). CDR3 loop: CASSRQTSGVNEQFF. CDR3 DNA sequence: TGTGCCAGCAGCCGACAGACTAGCGGGGTTAATGAGCAGTTCTTC.

J is TRBJ1-3 and V is TRBV19; the D is unclear. The V and J ends lost 6 bases and 2 bases respectively, with 11 bases between them. The V gene's germline CDR1 is LNHDA and CDR2 SQIVND (reference sequence). This CDR3 has 14 residues. The CDR3 bases are TGTGCCAGTAGCGACGGGGAGGCTGGAAACACCATATATTTT. Translation gives CASSDGEAGNTIYF. Full variable domain (remainder filled in from reference TRBV19 and TRBJ1-3): DGGITQSPKYLFRKEGQNVTLSCEQNLNHDAMYWYRQDPGQGLRLIYYSQIVNDFQKGDIAEGYSVSREKKESFPLTVTSAQKNPTAFYLCASSDGEAGNTIYFGEGSWLTVV.

V and J are TRBV30 and TRBJ2-7; no firm D call. V lost 8 bases, J lost 3 bases, and 11 bases lay in between. The V gene's germline CDR1 is GTSNPN and CDR2 SVGIG (reference sequence). The CDR3 length is 11 residues. CDR3 in amino acids: CAGSYHYEQYF. DNA of the CDR3: TGTGCCGGCTCATATCACTACGAGCAGTACTTC.

The rearrangement joins TRBV7-8 to TRBJ1-1; 7 positions match TRBD1. The CDR3 runs to 17 residues. The germline V gene has CDR1 SGHVS and CDR2 FQNEAQ. J lost 2 bases, V lost 1 base, and 10 bases had no gene match. This chain's CDR3 is CASSLGILGGLNTEAFF. The CDR3, as DNA: TGTGCCAGCAGCTTAGGGATCCTAGGGGGCCTAAACACTGAAGCTTTCTTT. Based on the CDR3 plus reference TRBV7-8 and TRBJ1-1, the full variable domain is GAGVSQSPRYKVAKRGQDVALRCDPISGHVSLFWYQQALGQGPEFLTYFQNEAQLDKSGLPSDRFFAERPEGSVSTLKIQRTQQEDSAVYLCASSLGILGGLNTEAFFGQGTRLTVV.

The rearrangement joins TRBV5-1 to TRBJ2-1, with TRBD1 as a possible D gene (6 bases). V lost 2 bases and J 6 bases, leaving 9 bases between the germline ends. This CDR3 contains 13 residues. Looked up from germline, CDR1 is SGHRS and CDR2 is YFSETQ. The CDR3 DNA reads TGCGCCAGCAGCTTCTCAGGGGCCAATGAGCAGTTCTTC. This sequence encodes CASSFSGANEQFF.

This clone was recorded only once. The rearrangement uses TRBV25-1 and TRBJ2-2, with D possibly being TRBD1 (6 bases). This CDR3 spans 14 amino acids. V lost 3 bases and J lost 5, with 10 bases in between. Per germline, CDR1 MGHDK and CDR2 SYGVNS. The CDR3 spells CASSERGKTGELFF. Written as DNA, the CDR3 is TGTGCCAGCAGTGAGAGGGGGAAAACCGGGGAGCTGTTTTTT.

The rearrangement uses TRBV29-1 and TRBJ1-2; TRBD1 is a possible D gene (5 bases). Trimming took 1 base from V and 8 from J, leaving 17 bases between them. Per the germline V gene, CDR1 is SQVTM and CDR2 is ANQGSEA. The CDR3 consists of 14 residues. CDR3 sequence (DNA): TGCAGCGTTGAAGGAGGCGGAGGGGCTAGGGGCTACACCTTC. Amino acid sequence: CSVEGGGGARGYTF.

The chain links TRBV18 to TRBJ2-7; D is uncertain. The CDR3 runs to 16 residues. Trimming took off 0 bases at V and 4 bases at J, with 16 bases between the two ends. Germline values: CDR1 KGHSH, CDR2 LQKENI. CDR3 sequence: CASSPPLGPRDYEQYF. In DNA, the CDR3 is TGTGCCAGCTCACCACCCCTTGGGCCGCGTGATTACGAGCAGTACTTC.

This clone was seen a single time. This chain connects TRBV19 to TRBJ2-6; a possible D gene is TRBD1 (6 bases). CDR3 length equals 15 residues. Per germline, CDR1 LNHDA and CDR2 SQIVND (reference sequence). Trimming removed 6 bases from V and 1 base from J, with 10 bases in between. The CDR3 DNA reads as TGTGCCAGTAGCCTCGACAGGTCTGGGGCCAACGTCCTGACTTTC. As protein: CASSLDRSGANVLTF.

This chain uses TRBV7-3 with TRBJ2-5; TRBD1 matches at 10 bases. J was trimmed by 4 bases and V by 4 bases; bases with no gene match: 6. Germline V CDR1 and CDR2: SGHTA, FQGTGA. The CDR3 loop spans 15 amino acids. The CDR3 spells CASSSGQGFGETQYF. The CDR3 DNA sequence: TGTGCCAGCAGCTCGGGACAGGGGTTCGGAGAGACCCAGTACTTC.

The rearrangement uses TRBV10-3 and TRBJ2-4; D may be TRBD2 (7 bases). Germline V lookup: CDR1 ENHRY, CDR2 SYGVKD. With 0 bases removed from V and 6 bases from J, the gap between germline ends came to 9 bases. This CDR3 has 14 residues. CDR3 DNA: TGTGCCATCAGTGAGTCGGGAGGGGGAAACATTCAGTACTTC. This sequence encodes CAISESGGGNIQYF.

The CDR3 reads CASSMGQARYEQYF. Here the CDR3 DNA reads TGTGCCAGCTCCATGGGACAGGCAAGGTACGAGCAGTACTTC. The chain has TRBV6-5 and TRBJ2-7; 8 nucleotides match TRBD1. The CDR3 contains 14 residues. The germline V gene has CDR1 MNHEY and CDR2 SVGAGI. V was clipped by 8 bases and J by 4 bases; unmatched bases: 10.

This clone showed up just once. The V gene is TRBV27, the J gene TRBJ2-1; 7 bases are a match to TRBD1. This CDR3 is built from 12 residues. The ends lost 4 bases at V and 13 bases at J; junction bases unmatched: 7. Germline-derived CDR1 and CDR2 are MNHEY and SMNVEV (reference sequence). The CDR3 sequence: CASSYRQGVQFF. CDR3 coding DNA: TGTGCCAGCAGTTACCGGCAGGGGGTCCAGTTCTTC.